This T cell receptor (beta chain) was captured by sequencing in a study of cytomegalovirus exposure and HLA in healthy donors. Amplification used 60 Vbeta primers and 13 Jbeta primers. Clones were read by immunoSEQ multiplex PCR, and TCRdb kept only the in-frame ones, dropping some. This table holds roughly 110,000 clones, roughly 80% found once. This clone was seen a handful of times. The CDR3 is made up of 15 amino acids. Germline V gene lookup returns CDR1 MNHNY and CDR2 SVGAGI (reference sequence). V lost 2 bases to trimming and J lost 3 bases; unmatched junction nucleotides: 6. V gene TRBV6-6 combines with J gene TRBJ2-7; 8 nucleotides line up with TRBD1. This clonotype was obtained from a man aged 35 to 55 in good health and CMV-seronegative. Material: PBMCs. CDR3 protein: CASSYPSGGVYEQYF. The CDR3 nucleotides read TGTGCCAGCAGTTACCCGTCAGGGGGCGTCTACGAGCAGTACTTC.